This T cell receptor beta chain derives from a study of T cell clonality in common variable immunodeficiency. Germline assignment: CDR1 SGHNT and CDR2 YYREEE (reference sequence). This CDR3 is built from 14 residues. The V and J ends lost 4 bases and 1 base respectively, with 12 bases between them. Sequencing input was equivalent genomic DNA from CVID and controls. The repertoire was sequenced with immunoSEQ multiplex PCR; TCRdb's copy has only in-frame clones and lacks some. The sample gives roughly 70,000 clones, none seen only once, and the top ten clones hold about 1.7%. This clone was picked up many times. The read is 3 residues too short to cover the CDR3 end, so that end is filled in from the germline J gene. Both groups were predominantly of Caucasian heritage. Blood samples were heparinized, roughly 5 to 8.5 ml per donor.

The J gene is TRBJ2-7, the V gene TRBV5-4, with a weak D call TRBD2 (5 bases). Sequenced material: peripheral blood mononuclear cells. This sequence originates from a person aged 18 to 70 in good health. CDR3 DNA, as far as it was read: TGTGCCAGCAGCCCCTGGCAGCGGTCCTACGAG. It encodes CASSPWQRSYE. The whole CDR3 sequence is CASSPWQRSYEQYF. The whole variable domain, remainder taken from reference TRBV5-4 and TRBJ2-7, is ETGVTQSPTHLIKTRGQQVTLRCSSQSGHNTVSWYQQALGQGPQFIFQYYREEENGRGNFPPRFSGLQFPNYSSELNVNALELDDSALYLCASSPWQRSYEQYFGPGTRLTVT.